This TCR beta chain emerged from a study of blood T cell repertoires in COVID-19. Across about two dozen US areas, participants ranged in age from about 18 to 90 years. Among Cohort 3 donors, those recovered had two negative PCRs, clearance, or symptom resolution. CDR3 length: 14 amino acids. With V trimmed by 9 bases and J by 1 base, 8 bases remained unmatched. Per the germline V gene, CDR1 is SNHLY and CDR2 is FYNNEI. Generated by immunoSEQ multiplex PCR, the TCRdb table keeps only in-frame clones and is missing some. Of over 120,000 clones listed, approximately 80% were seen once; the top ten hold about 6%.

Sequenced: PBMCs or T cells enriched from blood (not recorded which). The rearrangement links TRBV2 to TRBJ1-1; 7 bases line up with TRBD1. The clonotype originates from a woman between 50 and 59 years old who had recovered from COVID-19. CDR3 bases: TGTGCCAGAAAAGTAGGGGGCGGGAACACTGAAGCTTTCTTT. As protein: CARKVGGGNTEAFF. The variable domain in full, completed from reference TRBV2 and TRBJ1-1, reads EPEVTQTPSHQVTQMGQEVILRCVPISNHLYFYWYRQILGQKVEFLVSFYNNEISEKSEIFDDQFSVERPDGSNFTLKIRSTKLEDSAMYFCARKVGGGNTEAFFGQGTRLTVV.